This T cell receptor (beta chain) appears in the sequencing data of a study of blood T cell repertoires in COVID-19. Study-wide context: Spain, Italy and the United States supplied samples that represented acute and convalescent COVID-19. PBMCs, B-cell-depleted T cells, or T cells were the source of the cDNA or gDNA that made up the material.

Original handling: The assay estimated nucleated cells by amplifying reference gene primers. TCRdb's copy holds only in-frame clones and misses some; the assay was immunoSEQ multiplex PCR. That table furnishes V, J and clone size, whereas the DNA furnished D and trimming. The table lists some 100,000 clones, 84% of them singletons, with 5.5% to 8% in the top ten. This clonotype was obtained from a woman aged 45-65 years with acute or convalescent COVID-19. Sequenced material: peripheral blood.

CDR3 coding DNA: TGTGCCACCAGTGTACAGGGGAACACAGATACGCAGTATTTT. Its translation: CATSVQGNTDTQYF. The chain has TRBV24-1 and TRBJ2-3, with 7 bases fitting TRBD1. V gave up 5 bases and J gave up 2 bases; unmatched junction bases: 3. Germline CDR1 reads KGHDR; CDR2 reads SFDVKD. This CDR3 is 14 amino acids long.